A single sample is the source of the 5 T cell receptor beta chains below, sequenced in a study of blood T cell repertoires in COVID-19. The method was immunoSEQ multiplex PCR; TCRdb's version includes in-frame clones alone and lacks a portion of them. The profile shows about 200,000 clones, roughly 90% of them singletons. Sample: peripheral blood. These TCRs come from a man aged 30-40 years who had recovered from COVID-19.

The rearrangement uses TRBV2 and TRBJ1-2; no clear D gene. The CDR3 extends over 13 amino acids. Trimming cost V 7 bases and J 4 bases, with 13 bases left between them. CDR1 is SNHLY, CDR2 FYNNEI, per germline. CDR3 sequence: CASIPSGGYGYTF. The CDR3 DNA reads TGTGCCAGCATACCATCTGGAGGCTATGGCTACACCTTC.

The chain is built from TRBV4-1 and TRBJ2-7; 8 bases map to TRBD2. The CDR3 runs to 15 residues. Germline V gene data show CDR1 as MGHRA and CDR2 as YSYEKL. V lost 1 base, J lost 1 base, and 3 bases stayed unmatched. The CDR3 nucleotides read TGCGCCAGCAGCCAAGCGGTAGCGGGGTCCTACGAGCAGTACTTC. It codes for CASSQAVAGSYEQYF.

This chain joins TRBV19 and TRBJ1-1; 8 bases align to TRBD1. In germline, CDR1 is LNHDA, CDR2 SQIVND (reference sequence). The CDR3 is 17 residues long. V lost 3 bases, J lost 0 bases, and 9 bases stayed unmatched. As DNA, the CDR3 is TGTGCCAGTAGTATGGATTACAGGGGGGGCCTGAACACTGAAGCTTTCTTT. This gives the protein CASSMDYRGGLNTEAFF.

The V gene is TRBV4-1, the J gene TRBJ1-1; possible D gene TRBD1, 6 bases. Germline V gene data show CDR1 as MGHRA and CDR2 as YSYEKL. V gave up 3 bases and J gave up 8 bases, with 13 bases separating them. CDR3 length equals 13 residues. The CDR3 bases are TGCGCCAGCAGCCATGGACAGTACGGGGAAGCTTTCTTT. This encodes CASSHGQYGEAFF.

This clone showed up just once. This chain joins TRBV27 and TRBJ1-4; TRBD1 matches 7 bases. Per germline, CDR1 MNHEY and CDR2 SMNVEV (reference sequence). The J segment lost 2 bases and the V segment lost 6 bases, leaving 18 bases of the junction unmatched. This CDR3 comprises 19 residues. CDR3 sequence reads: CASRMRAGGILGTNEKLFF. CDR3 coding DNA: TGTGCCAGCAGAATGAGGGCAGGGGGAATATTGGGCACTAATGAAAAACTGTTTTTT.